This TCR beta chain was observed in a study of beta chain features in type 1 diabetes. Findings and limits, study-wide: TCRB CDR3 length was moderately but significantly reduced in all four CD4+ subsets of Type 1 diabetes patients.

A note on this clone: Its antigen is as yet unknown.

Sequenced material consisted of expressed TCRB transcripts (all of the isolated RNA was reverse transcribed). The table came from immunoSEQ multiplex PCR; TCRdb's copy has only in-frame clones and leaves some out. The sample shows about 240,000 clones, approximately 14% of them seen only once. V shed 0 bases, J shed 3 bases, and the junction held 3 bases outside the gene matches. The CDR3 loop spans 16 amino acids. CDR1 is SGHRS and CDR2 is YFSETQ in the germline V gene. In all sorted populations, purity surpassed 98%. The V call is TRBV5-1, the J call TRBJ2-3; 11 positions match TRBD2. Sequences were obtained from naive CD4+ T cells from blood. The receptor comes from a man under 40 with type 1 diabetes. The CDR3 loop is CASSLGGLAETDTQYF. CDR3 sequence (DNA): TGCGCCAGCAGCTTGGGGGGACTAGCGGAAACAGATACGCAGTATTTT.